The source of this T cell receptor beta chain is a study of read filtering for tumor transcriptome and immune sequencing. Many counts were recorded for this clonotype. From 350 to 500 ng of RNA, a library with molecular barcoded alpha/delta and beta/gamma adaptors was made. From the reads, TCRdb called clonotypes with MiXCR, one entry per CDR3 protein. Among 130,000 or so distinct CDR3 sequences listed, around 14% were seen once. The CDR3 contains 14 residues. V was pared by 4 bases and J by 8 bases, with 15 bases between. Germline CDR1 is SGHVS and CDR2 is FQNEAQ. Sequenced: a population of CD138-negative cells sorted from bone marrow. This receptor was taken from a donor over 35 with multiple myeloma. The V call is TRBV7-8, the J call TRBJ1-5, with TRBD1 as a possible D gene (5 bases). CDR3 residues: CASSSRDRGEPQHF. Written as DNA, the CDR3 is TGTGCCAGCAGCTCCCGGGATAGGGGAGAGCCCCAGCATTTT.